The present T cell receptor beta chain was sequenced within a study of regulatory T cells in long-lasting Graves disease (dated by TCRdb to 2020 to 2023). The study in broad terms: Patients with newly diagnosed Graves' disease had been on antithyroid drugs for under 3 months. The study was conducted in China and was registered as a clinical trial. This study used TCR sequencing and RNA sequencing of peripheral blood to compare persistent Graves' disease patients against newly diagnosed Graves' disease patients. A total of roughly 35 samples underwent TCR sequencing: some 13 from persistent and roughly 20 from newly diagnosed Graves' disease patients. Study-level results and caveats: Lower TCR Shannon entropy and fewer highly expanded clones were observed in persistent Graves' disease patients than in newly diagnosed patients, which suggested clonal expansion. Sequencing and analysis were limited to the TCR beta chain. Persistent patients shared more public clonotypes among themselves (over 2,500) than newly diagnosed patients did (over 900). The small sample size was acknowledged by the authors as a limitation that may reduce accuracy. The study examined only peripheral blood because the primary lesion, thyroid tissue, could not be accessed. Persistent disease showed preferential use of TRBV28, TRBJ1-2 and TRBJ2-5, whereas newly diagnosed disease favored TRBV20-1 and TRBJ2-1.

Reading the label with the study, this specimen's time point is: newly diagnosed GD, antithyroid drugs for less than 3 months. For both TCR sequencing and RNA sequencing, RNA was extracted from PBMCs using TRIzol. The diagnosis of Graves' disease followed American Thyroid Association guidelines. Patients for the study were recruited at an endocrinology department in Xi'an, China. Each patient gave 7.5 to 10 milliliters of peripheral blood, collected in an EDTA anticoagulant tube. Ficoll Paque Plus density gradient separation was used to isolate PBMCs, and no further T cell sorting was performed. An Agilent 2100 Bioanalyzer and agarose gel were used to check RNA quality, while a NanoDrop 2000 measured RNA concentration. This clonotype was picked up a small number of times. Its antigen has not been determined. One base away there is no much larger clone; base qualities are not given. Libraries were built with multiplex PCR. The run used an Illumina HiSeq 4000. CDR3 regions were amplified by Arm-PCR with iRepertoire HTBI primers to construct TCR beta libraries. Before sequencing, the PCR products went through gel purification. The original pipeline was this. A total of some 65 TRBV and 14 TRBJ segments were identified across samples and were used for gene usage analysis of CDR3 amino acid clonotypes. Filtered high-quality paired reads were merged into contigs using COPE and FqMerger. Contigs were aligned with BLAST to IMGT TRBV, TRBD and TRBJ reference genes, and CDR3 was defined per IMGT. Highly expanded clones were defined as clonotypes with a frequency above 0.1%. Shannon entropy was used to measure repertoire diversity, and the Gini coefficient was used to measure V-J evenness. A clonotype found in more than one individual was treated as public. The public sequencing data were trimmed at Q25 with fastp and processed into clonotypes with MiXCR by TCRdb, which kept only in-frame beta chains. Rows with a matching CDR3 protein are joined into one entry that keeps the most common DNA and genes. TCRdb's processing, not the authors' own work, is the source of the V and J calls. Recorded for this sample are roughly 500,000 distinct CDR3 sequences; roughly 14% of them occurred a single time. Clones ranked in the top ten supply roughly a tenth of the sample.

The germline V end is reduced by 5 bases and the J end by 7 bases; junction bases left unmatched: 10. The CDR3 runs 17 amino acids, cysteine and phenylalanine included. Solely the CDR3 DNA is kept, with 51 bases framed from the first base. CDR1 and CDR2, per the germline V gene (reference sequence), are SEHNR and FQNEAQ. In addition, the sample was reused for a study of T cells in Graves' hyperthyroidism and ophthalmopathy. The second study also describes: A patient counted as having stable Graves' hyperthyroidism if no progression to ophthalmopathy occurred over 18 months of follow-up. The hyperthyroidism patients were between 18 and 65 years old and newly diagnosed, with a disease duration of less than 2 months. Any patient with an uncontrolled infection, another autoimmune disease, pregnancy or lactation was excluded. Diagnoses were established on the basis of clinical symptoms, serum thyroxine and TRAb, thyroid ultrasound, and orbital computed tomography. For the first round of RT-PCR on the TCR CDR3, the HTBI primer set was used together with the Qiagen OneStep RT-PCR kit. Most expanded thyroid clonotypes (frequency above 0.001) were also detected in blood, a finding suggesting that blood repertoires may reflect thyroid immune responses. A model built on a 13 V-J signature distinguished ophthalmopathy from stable hyperthyroidism, reaching 85% to 90% sensitivity and 81% to 83% specificity in cross-validation and 80%/75% in testing. In validation, the model predicted progression to ophthalmopathy with around 71% sensitivity and 72% to 75% specificity, a median of approximately 6.7 months before onset. To identify TCR V-J signatures that set the groups apart, the researchers used a discovery cohort of about a hundred patients, made up of around 40 with Graves' ophthalmopathy and 55 to 65 with stable Graves' hyperthyroidism. Prospective prediction of ophthalmopathy was tested in an independent validation cohort of approximately 19 hyperthyroidism patients and 17 patients who later progressed to ophthalmopathy. The 75 to 100 discovery patients were randomly divided into training and test sets at a 7:3 ratio. In several Graves' hyperthyroidism patients, the study also compared T-cell repertoires from thyroid tissue with T-cell repertoires from blood. Following sampling, methimazole starting at 30 mg daily was given to hyperthyroidism patients, and high-dose intravenous methylprednisolone was given to ophthalmopathy patients. A second multiplex PCR round built the libraries, followed by size selection and purification. Libraries were sequenced paired-end with 100 bp reads on an Illumina HiSeq2000. SOAPnuke was used to process the raw data, with reads discarded if the reads contained adapters or uncalled bases, had a mean Phred below 15, or lacked an exact constant-primer or identifier match. COPE v1.2.5 was used to merge the high-quality paired reads, and each unique nucleotide sequence was defined as a clonotype. Clonotypes were aligned to IMGT TRBV, TRBD and TRBJ reference segments using MiTCR v1.1. The analysis was restricted to V-J combinations with a frequency above 0.0001, which together covered 99% to 99.2% of the repertoires. A TCS score was defined as the ratio between F50 (clonal expansion) and ExV (chaos), using BLOSUM62-based TCRdist between CDR3 peptides within each V-J. Welch's t-statistics and random forest reduced roughly 540 V-J features to 10 to 15, which were used in a naive Bayes classifier (R e1071). No statistical method was used to set the sample size in advance, and investigators knew the group allocation. The paper describes TCR Vbeta CDR3 sequencing of 130 to 150 peripheral blood samples, made up of under 50 ophthalmopathy patients, roughly 72 hyperthyroidism patients and 17 progressor patients.

Sequences were derived from peripheral blood mononuclear cells (PBMCs), sampled at new diagnosis, from a patient treated with antithyroid drugs. This receptor chain uses TRBV7-9 and TRBJ2-1; 14 nucleotides in the junction match TRBD2. The clonotype originates from a young man with Graves disease. Donor details come from another sample of the same person, matched by shared clones. The CDR3 reads as follows: CASSLPPGTSGRNEQFF. The nucleotides read TGTGCCAGCAGCCTACCCCCCGGGACTAGCGGGAGAAATGAGCAGTTCTTC.